Each of the 17 T cell receptor beta chains below was sequenced from the same sample in a study of cytomegalovirus exposure and HLA in healthy donors. 60 Vbeta and 13 Jbeta primers were used in PCR. Sequencing used immunoSEQ multiplex PCR; TCRdb keeps in-frame clones, though not all of them. The sample yields tens of thousands of clones, about 80% seen once. Material: PBMCs. These receptors all come from a man aged 50 or older in good health and CMV-seropositive.

The genes are TRBV5-8 and TRBJ2-1, with 11 bases lining up with TRBD2. V shed 3 bases and J 9 bases; nucleotides not matched to a gene: 14. The length of the CDR3 is 17 residues. The germline CDR1 and CDR2 sequences are SGHTS and YDEGEE. CDR3 coding DNA: TGTGCCAGCAGCTGGGAGGTGGGGACTAGCGGCCACCGTGAGCAGTTCTTC. It translates to CASSWEVGTSGHREQFF.

The chain recombines TRBV13 with TRBJ1-1; unclear D gene. The CDR3 sequence is 13 residues long. Trimming cost V 5 bases and J 8 bases, with 15 bases left between them. Germline V gene sequence: CDR1 PRHDT, CDR2 FYEKMQ (reference sequence). CDR3 DNA sequence: TGTGCCAGCAGCGCCCGGGGTAGGTTGGAAGCTTTCTTT. Translated, it gives CASSARGRLEAFF. Drawing the rest from reference TRBV13 and TRBJ1-1, the complete variable domain is AAGVIQSPRHLIKEKRETATLKCYPIPRHDTVYWYQQGPGQDPQFLISFYEKMQSDKGSIPDRFSAQQFSDYHSELNMSSLELGDSALYFCASSARGRLEAFFGQGTRLTVV.

The J gene is TRBJ2-2, the V gene TRBV11-3; possibly TRBD2 for D (6 bases). This CDR3 region has 14 residues. Germline V lookup: CDR1 SGHNT, CDR2 YENEEA. V lost 5 bases, J lost 6 bases, and 13 bases lay in between. The CDR3 sequence is CASSPGGDPGELFF. The CDR3 bases are TGTGCCAGCAGCCCCGGAGGGGACCCCGGGGAGCTGTTTTTT.

The chain links TRBV9 to TRBJ2-1, with no clear D. V was cut by 3 bases and J by 5 bases, with 15 bases left in between. CDR1 SGDLS and CDR2 YYNGEE come from the germline V gene. The CDR3 has 15 amino acids. DNA for the CDR3: TGTGCCAGCAGCGGACCCCGGGTCCTAAACAATGAGCAGTTCTTC. It yields the protein CASSGPRVLNNEQFF.

The chain is built from TRBV2 and TRBJ2-1; D is uncertain. The V end lost 7 bases, the J end lost 7 bases, and 20 bases lay between the germline ends. The CDR3 runs to 15 residues. Looked up from germline, CDR1 is SNHLY and CDR2 is FYNNEI. This CDR3 is CASNPTANTINEQFF. For the CDR3, the DNA is TGTGCCAGCAACCCAACCGCCAACACAATTAATGAGCAGTTCTTC. The full variable domain, with the rest looked up from reference TRBV2 and TRBJ2-1, is EPEVTQTPSHQVTQMGQEVILRCVPISNHLYFYWYRQILGQKVEFLVSFYNNEISEKSEIFDDQFSVERPDGSNFTLKIRSTKLEDSAMYFCASNPTANTINEQFFGPGTRLTVL.

The chain is built from TRBV6-4 and TRBJ2-7, with 13 bases that match TRBD2. In germline, CDR1 is MRHNA, CDR2 SNTAGT. The CDR3 sequence is 16 residues long. The trim removed 4 bases at V and 4 bases at J, leaving 7 bases unmatched. CDR3 region: CASSVYGTSGMYEQYF. Written as DNA, the CDR3 is TGTGCCAGCAGTGTTTACGGGACTAGCGGGATGTACGAGCAGTACTTC.

The genes are TRBV7-6 and TRBJ1-3, with TRBD1 identical over 12 bases. Germline V lookup: CDR1 SGHVS, CDR2 FNYEAQ. This CDR3 has 19 residues. The V segment lost 1 base and the J segment 3 bases; nucleotides outside the gene matches: 10. CDR3: CASSLVGTGGNVGGNTIYF. The CDR3 nucleotides are TGTGCCAGCAGCTTAGTAGGGACAGGGGGCAATGTCGGTGGAAACACCATATATTTT.

The gene calls are TRBV19 and TRBJ1-2; D is perhaps TRBD1 (5 bases). Trimming took 6 bases from V and 2 from J, leaving 13 bases between them. This CDR3 has 14 amino acids. Germline values: CDR1 LNHDA, CDR2 SQIVND (reference sequence). CDR3 in amino acids: CASSDSGGNYGYTF. CDR3 nucleotides: TGTGCCAGTAGCGACTCCGGGGGAAACTATGGCTACACCTTC.

A note on this clone: Germline is not matched at one junction end, which may reflect a read error. This CDR3 is also generated by other DNA sequences in the sample. V and J are TRBV19 and TRBJ1-3; D call uncertain. CDR1 and CDR2 from the germline V gene are LNHDA and SQIVND (reference sequence). The CDR3 has 18 amino acids. CDR3 sequence: CASSMGGVGFSSGNTIYF. For the CDR3, the DNA is TGTGCCAGTAGTATGGGTGGAGTCGGGTTCAGCTCTGGGAACACCATATATTTT.

This chain uses TRBV5-6 with TRBJ1-1; D is ambiguous. CDR1 SGHDT and CDR2 YYEEEE come from the germline V gene. The V and J ends lost 2 bases and 2 bases respectively, with 10 bases between them. The length of the CDR3 is 14 residues. CDR3 amino acids: CASSFLRSNTEAFF. CDR3 DNA sequence: TGTGCCAGCAGCTTTCTCCGGAGTAACACTGAAGCTTTCTTT.

The chain uses TRBV5-1 and TRBJ2-1, with D maybe TRBD2 (6 bases). V was trimmed by 4 bases and J by 15 bases, leaving 20 bases between them. There are 13 residues in the CDR3. Germline V gene sequence: CDR1 SGHRS, CDR2 YFSETQ. Here the CDR3 reads CASSQNLLALPFF. In nucleotides, the CDR3 is TGCGCCAGCAGCCAGAATTTACTAGCCCTCCCGTTCTTC.

The CDR3 DNA reads as TGTGCCAGCAGCGCGAACCCAGGCCGCACCGGGGAGCTGTTTTTT. Its protein product is CASSANPGRTGELFF. This sequence joins TRBV7-6 and TRBJ2-2; D gene ambiguous. The CDR3 sequence is 15 residues long. Trimming removed 5 bases at V and 4 bases at J, with 14 bases between. Germline CDR1 SGHVS, CDR2 FNYEAQ.

The rearrangement uses TRBV6-6 and TRBJ2-1; 9 nucleotides align to TRBD1. Germline CDR1 and CDR2: MNHNY and SVGAGI (reference sequence). This CDR3 contains 11 residues. J gave up 14 bases and V 6 bases, and 5 bases lay outside the gene matches. CDR3 in amino acids: CASSPRDREFF. Here the CDR3 DNA reads TGTGCCAGCAGCCCCCGGGACAGGGAGTTCTTC.

The chain joins TRBV19 to TRBJ2-1; D is possibly TRBD2 (6 bases). The CDR3 spans 13 residues. Per the germline V gene, CDR1 is LNHDA and CDR2 is SQIVND (reference sequence). Trimming took 6 bases from V and 8 from J, leaving 14 bases between them. CDR3 nucleotide sequence: TGTGCCAGTAGGAACGCGGGGCTCGATGAGCAGTTCTTC. This gives the protein CASRNAGLDEQFF. Complete variable domain (other parts from reference TRBV19 and TRBJ2-1): DGGITQSPKYLFRKEGQNVTLSCEQNLNHDAMYWYRQDPGQGLRLIYYSQIVNDFQKGDIAEGYSVSREKKESFPLTVTSAQKNPTAFYLCASRNAGLDEQFFGPGTRLTVL.

The gene calls are TRBV7-8 and TRBJ1-2; no clear D gene. The CDR3 is 14 residues long. The V end lost 6 bases, the J end lost 9 bases, and 20 bases lay between the germline ends. CDR1 is SGHVS and CDR2 is FQNEAQ in the germline V gene. The CDR3 here is CASSETAGQKRYTF. CDR3 nucleotides: TGTGCCAGCAGTGAAACGGCAGGTCAGAAACGCTACACCTTC.

The chain couples TRBV12-5 to TRBJ2-3, with TRBD1 identical over 9 bases. J gave up 4 bases and V 2 bases, and 7 bases lay outside the gene matches. Germline V gene lookup returns CDR1 LGHNT and CDR2 FRNRAP. The CDR3 consists of 16 residues. CDR3 amino acids: CASGLSTGGGPDTQYF. Written as DNA, the CDR3 is TGTGCTAGTGGTTTGTCGACAGGGGGGGGCCCAGATACGCAGTATTTT.

This sequence joins TRBV19 and TRBJ2-7; a possible D gene is TRBD2 (6 bases). Between the trimmed V and J ends, which lost 3 bases and 2 bases, there was a span of 11 bases. Germline V gene data show CDR1 as LNHDA and CDR2 as SQIVND (reference sequence). The CDR3 has 14 residues. The CDR3: CASSIWRGPYEQYF. The CDR3 DNA reads TGTGCCAGTAGTATCTGGCGGGGACCCTACGAGCAGTACTTC.